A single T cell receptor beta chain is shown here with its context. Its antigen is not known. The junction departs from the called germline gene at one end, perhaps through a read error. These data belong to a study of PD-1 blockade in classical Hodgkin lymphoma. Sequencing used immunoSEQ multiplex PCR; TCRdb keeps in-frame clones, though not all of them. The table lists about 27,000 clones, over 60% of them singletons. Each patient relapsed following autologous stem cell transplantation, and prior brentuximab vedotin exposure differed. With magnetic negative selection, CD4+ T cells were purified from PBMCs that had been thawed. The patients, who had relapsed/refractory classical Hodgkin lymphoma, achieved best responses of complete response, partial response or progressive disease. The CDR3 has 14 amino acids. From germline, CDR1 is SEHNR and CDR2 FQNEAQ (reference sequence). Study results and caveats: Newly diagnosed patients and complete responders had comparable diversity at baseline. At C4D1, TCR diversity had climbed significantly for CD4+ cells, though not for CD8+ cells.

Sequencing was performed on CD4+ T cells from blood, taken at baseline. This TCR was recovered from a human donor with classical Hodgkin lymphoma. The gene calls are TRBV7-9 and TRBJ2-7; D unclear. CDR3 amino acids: CASSQAISSHEQYF. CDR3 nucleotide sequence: TGTGCCAGCAGCCAGGCCATCTCCTCCCACGAGCAGTACTTC.